Each of the 14 T cell receptor beta chains below was sequenced from the same sample in a study of T cells in localized non-small cell lung cancer. The table came from immunoSEQ multiplex PCR; TCRdb's copy has only in-frame clones and leaves some out. The sample records 1,500 to 2,000 clones, over 20% being singletons. The material sequenced was normal lung tissue next to the tumor, taken before any cancer treatment. The receptors were sampled from an older female donor with stage I squamous cell lung carcinoma.

This clone was observed a few times. V usage is TRBV15 and J usage is TRBJ2-5, with TRBD2 as a possible D gene (5 bases). The V gene lost 5 bases and the J gene lost 3 bases, with 16 bases spanning the gap. Germline V gene data show CDR1 as LNHNV and CDR2 as YYDKDF (reference sequence). CDR3 length: 15 residues. CDR3 DNA: TGTGCCACCAGCGGTTATATCCCCGGGGAAGAGACCCAGTACTTC. Amino acids: CATSGYIPGEETQYF.

Of note for this clone: A read error may explain this, as a much larger clone is one base away. DNA of the CDR3: TGTGCCAGCAGTGAAGATCTGGGTGACGCAACTAATGAAAAACTGTTTTTT. As protein: CASSEDLGDATNEKLFF. The chain employs TRBV27 and TRBJ1-4; D is unclear. Trimming took 5 bases from V and 0 from J, leaving 16 bases between them. This CDR3 has 17 amino acids. Germline assignment: CDR1 MNHEY and CDR2 SMNVEV (reference sequence).

This clone was detected a few times. This chain's CDR3 is CASSLGGGGVTQYF. In nucleotides, the CDR3 is TGTGCCAGCAGCTTAGGCGGCGGCGGAGTAACCCAGTACTTC. This chain links TRBV11-3 with TRBJ2-5; D gene unclear. Germline loops: CDR1 SGHNT, CDR2 YENEEA. The CDR3 has 14 amino acids. V lost 1 base and J lost 8, with 14 bases in between.

The table lists this clone with a few counts. The chain combines TRBV11-3 with TRBJ2-1; D could derive from TRBD1 or TRBD2 (6 bases each). Per germline, CDR1 SGHNT and CDR2 YENEEA. Between the trimmed V and J ends, which lost 5 bases and 0 bases, there was a span of 14 bases. This CDR3 is 16 amino acids long. The CDR3 DNA reads as TGTGCCAGCAGCCGGGGGCCAGGGGACTCCTACAATGAGCAGTTCTTC. It yields the protein CASSRGPGDSYNEQFF.

By share, this clone counts as medium-sized (0.01 to 0.1%). CDR3 coding DNA: TGCGCCAGCAGCCAAGCGATGGGACAGGGGTATAGCGAGCAGTACTTC. Its protein is CASSQAMGQGYSEQYF. The V call is TRBV23-1, the J call TRBJ2-7; 10 bases are shared with TRBD1. TRBV23-1 is labeled an ORF, and its function is uncertain. The ends lost 6 bases at V and 6 bases at J; junction bases unmatched: 14. This CDR3 comprises 16 residues.

The chain employs TRBV10-2 and TRBJ2-5; 11 bases agree with TRBD2. V shed 2 bases, J shed 4 bases, and the junction held 0 bases outside the gene matches. Germline assignment: CDR1 WSHSY and CDR2 SAAADI. This CDR3 has 14 residues. The CDR3 DNA reads TGCGCCAGCAGTGAGACTAGCGGGGGAGAGACCCAGTACTTC. It specifies CASSETSGGETQYF.

This sequence joins TRBV9 and TRBJ1-5; D possibly corresponds to TRBD1 (5 bases). Trimming removed 0 bases from V and 2 bases from J, with 9 bases in between. The CDR3 spans 15 residues. Germline lookup yields CDR1 SGDLS and CDR2 YYNGEE. In nucleotides, the CDR3 is TGTGCCAGCAGCGTAGGTTTAGGGGGCAATCAGCCCCAGCATTTT. Encoded protein: CASSVGLGGNQPQHF.

The count of this clone is one. This sequence joins TRBV5-1 and TRBJ1-2, with D tentatively TRBD1 (6 bases). Germline assignment: CDR1 SGHRS and CDR2 YFSETQ. CDR3 length: 14 residues. V lost 4 bases to trimming and J lost 8 bases, with 18 bases between them. This CDR3 reads CASSPEGGLRGYTF. The CDR3 DNA reads TGCGCCAGCAGCCCCGAGGGGGGTTTGAGGGGCTACACCTTC.

This clone was counted a few times. The chain recombines TRBV9 with TRBJ2-2; perhaps TRBD2 as D (6 bases). Germline CDR1 reads SGDLS; CDR2 reads YYNGEE. The CDR3 is 16 residues long. Between the trimmed V and J ends, which lost 4 bases and 5 bases, there was a span of 18 bases. The CDR3 bases are TGTGCCAGCAGCCCCTCGACGACTAGGATTACCGGGGAGCTGTTTTTT. This codes for CASSPSTTRITGELFF.

The table lists this clone with a few counts. This chain uses TRBV9 with TRBJ2-1; 9 nucleotides agree with TRBD1. The CDR3 spans 14 residues. V lost 4 bases to trimming and J lost 5 bases; unmatched junction nucleotides: 4. Germline V gene data show CDR1 as SGDLS and CDR2 as YYNGEE. The CDR3 protein is CASSRQGGNNEQFF. The CDR3 DNA is TGTGCCAGCAGCCGACAGGGGGGAAACAATGAGCAGTTCTTC.

V gene TRBV30 combines with J gene TRBJ2-2; the D call may be TRBD1 or TRBD2 (5 bases each). The length of the CDR3 is 17 residues. With 6 bases removed from V and 5 bases from J, the gap between germline ends came to 25 bases. The germline V gene encodes CDR1 GTSNPN and CDR2 SVGIG (reference sequence). The CDR3 loop is CACFAQGASGMTGELFF. The CDR3 nucleotides read TGTGCCTGTTTCGCCCAGGGAGCCTCCGGGATGACCGGGGAGCTGTTTTTT. The variable domain in full, with the rest retrieved from reference TRBV30 and TRBJ2-2, is SQTIHQWPATLVQPVGSPLSLECTVEGTSNPNLYWYRQAAGRGLQLLFYSVGIGQISSEVPQNLSASRPQDRQFILSSKKLLLSDSGFYLCACFAQGASGMTGELFFGEGSRLTVL.

The rearrangement joins TRBV5-1 to TRBJ2-6, with unresolved D. The V gene lost 0 bases and the J gene lost 0 bases, with 10 bases spanning the gap. The V gene's germline CDR1 is SGHRS and CDR2 YFSETQ. This CDR3 contains 17 residues. CDR3 residues: CASSLVGSRSGANVLTF. DNA for the CDR3: TGCGCCAGCAGCTTGGTGGGATCTCGCTCTGGGGCCAACGTCCTGACTTTC.

The chain employs TRBV30 and TRBJ2-3, with D possibly matching TRBD1 (5 bases). The germline V gene encodes CDR1 GTSNPN and CDR2 SVGIG (reference sequence). The length of the CDR3 is 13 residues. Trimming took 1 base from V and 2 from J, leaving 7 bases between them. CDR3 sequence (DNA): TGTGCCTGGAGTGGGACAATCACAGATACGCAGTATTTT. Protein sequence: CAWSGTITDTQYF. Full variable domain (outside the CDR3, taken from reference TRBV30 and TRBJ2-3): SQTIHQWPATLVQPVGSPLSLECTVEGTSNPNLYWYRQAAGRGLQLLFYSVGIGQISSEVPQNLSASRPQDRQFILSSKKLLLSDSGFYLCAWSGTITDTQYFGPGTRLTVL.

This clone was seen only a few times. This chain uses TRBV19 with TRBJ1-1; possible D gene TRBD1, 6 bases. Deletions cut 5 bases from V and 2 bases from J, with 15 bases between. The CDR3 extends over 15 amino acids. Per germline, CDR1 LNHDA and CDR2 SQIVND (reference sequence). The CDR3 DNA is TGTGCCAGTAGTCTCGGGGTGGGGGCAAACACTGAAGCTTTCTTT. It codes for CASSLGVGANTEAFF. Filled out from reference TRBV19 and TRBJ1-1, the complete variable domain reads DGGITQSPKYLFRKEGQNVTLSCEQNLNHDAMYWYRQDPGQGLRLIYYSQIVNDFQKGDIAEGYSVSREKKESFPLTVTSAQKNPTAFYLCASSLGVGANTEAFFGQGTRLTVV.